A selection of T cell receptor beta chains follows, all from one sample in a study of cytomegalovirus exposure and HLA in healthy donors. Generated by immunoSEQ multiplex PCR, the TCRdb table keeps only in-frame clones and is missing some. The profile covers 70,000 or so clones, with around 61% appearing a single time and more than 2.5% taken by the ten largest. The sequenced sample was PBMCs. These receptors were obtained from a woman aged 45 to 65 in good health and CMV-seronegative. Both conserved end residues are part of each CDR3. D genes are given only for firm matches. Rows may omit the clone size; those that give it use once, few, many or a size class.

clone size: few
V gene: TRBV19
J gene: TRBJ1-4
CDR3 length: 14
D gene: -
CDR3 protein: CASSISRANEKLFF
CDR3 DNA: TGTGCCAGTAGTATATCCAGGGCTAATGAAAAACTGTTTTTT

clone size: few
V gene: TRBV7-9
J gene: TRBJ1-5
CDR3 length: 15
D gene: -
CDR3 protein: CASSFSEAGNQPQHF
CDR3 DNA: TGTGCCAGCAGCTTCTCAGAGGCTGGCAATCAGCCCCAGCATTTT

clone size: -
V gene: TRBV9
J gene: TRBJ2-5
CDR3 length: 18
D gene: TRBD2
CDR3 protein: CASSVDGVASGSLETQYF
CDR3 DNA: TGTGCCAGCAGCGTAGATGGGGTGGCTAGCGGTAGTTTGGAGACCCAGTACTTC

clone size: -
V gene: TRBV19
J gene: TRBJ1-5
CDR3 length: 16
D gene: TRBD1
CDR3 protein: CASSTNSLQGNQPQHF
CDR3 DNA: TGTGCCAGTAGTACAAACAGCCTACAGGGGAATCAGCCCCAGCATTTT

clone size: -
V gene: TRBV6-5
J gene: TRBJ1-1
CDR3 length: 15
D gene: TRBD1
CDR3 protein: CASTKSQGAITEAFF
CDR3 DNA: TGTGCCAGCACCAAATCACAGGGGGCAATCACTGAAGCTTTCTTT

clone size: -
V gene: TRBV28
J gene: TRBJ1-4
CDR3 length: 16
D gene: TRBD1
CDR3 protein: CASSPQGQGNEEKLFF
CDR3 DNA: TGTGCCAGCAGTCCCCAGGGACAGGGGAACGAGGAAAAACTGTTTTTT

clone size: -
V gene: TRBV6-5
J gene: TRBJ2-2
CDR3 length: 15
D gene: TRBD2
CDR3 protein: CASSYTREGVGELFF
CDR3 DNA: TGTGCCAGCAGTTACACGCGGGAGGGGGTCGGGGAGCTGTTTTTT

clone size: few
V gene: TRBV28
J gene: TRBJ2-7
CDR3 length: 17
D gene: TRBD1
CDR3 protein: CASSPGQGRPNSYEQYF
CDR3 DNA: TGTGCCAGCAGTCCAGGACAGGGGAGGCCTAACTCCTACGAGCAGTACTTC

clone size: -
V gene: TRBV4-3
J gene: TRBJ2-7
CDR3 length: 12
D gene: -
CDR3 protein: CASSQDRLAQYF
CDR3 DNA: TGCGCCAGCAGCCAAGATAGGCTAGCGCAGTACTTC

clone size: -
V gene: TRBV14
J gene: TRBJ2-5
CDR3 length: 13
D gene: -
CDR3 protein: CASSRRGQETQYF
CDR3 DNA: TGTGCCAGCAGCCGGAGGGGCCAAGAGACCCAGTACTTC

clone size: -
V gene: TRBV7-2
J gene: TRBJ1-1
CDR3 length: 15
D gene: TRBD1
CDR3 protein: CASSFTGDLNTEAFF
CDR3 DNA: TGTGCCAGCAGCTTCACAGGGGACCTTAACACTGAAGCTTTCTTT

clone size: -
V gene: TRBV2
J gene: TRBJ2-1
CDR3 length: 12
D gene: -
CDR3 protein: CASSSAEYEQFF
CDR3 DNA: TGTGCCAGCAGTTCCGCGGAGTATGAGCAGTTCTTC

clone size: -
V gene: TRBV5-1
J gene: TRBJ2-7
CDR3 length: 14
D gene: -
CDR3 protein: CASSLAGAPYEQYF
CDR3 DNA: TGCGCCAGCAGCTTGGCTGGGGCGCCCTACGAGCAGTACTTC

clone size: -
V gene: TRBV30
J gene: TRBJ1-4
CDR3 length: 15
D gene: -
CDR3 protein: CAWSPLGGENEKLFF
CDR3 DNA: TGTGCCTGGAGTCCCTTAGGGGGGGAGAATGAAAAACTGTTTTTT

clone size: -
V gene: TRBV19
J gene: TRBJ2-7
CDR3 length: 16
D gene: TRBD2
CDR3 protein: CASSIALAGGPYEQYF
CDR3 DNA: TGTGCCAGTAGTATAGCACTAGCGGGAGGGCCCTACGAGCAGTACTTC

clone size: few
V gene: TRBV12-5
J gene: TRBJ2-1
CDR3 length: 13
D gene: TRBD1
CDR3 protein: CASGLQGAGGQFF
CDR3 DNA: TGTGCTAGTGGTTTGCAGGGGGCAGGCGGGCAGTTCTTC

clone size: -
V gene: TRBV19
J gene: TRBJ2-7
CDR3 length: 13
D gene: -
CDR3 protein: CASSRGRDYEQYF
CDR3 DNA: TGTGCCAGTAGCAGGGGCAGGGACTACGAGCAGTACTTC

clone size: few
V gene: TRBV6-5
J gene: TRBJ2-3
CDR3 length: 16
D gene: -
CDR3 protein: CASSYIEGKETDTQYF
CDR3 DNA: TGTGCCAGCAGTTACATCGAGGGAAAAGAAACAGATACGCAGTATTTT

clone size: -
V gene: TRBV27
J gene: TRBJ2-3
CDR3 length: 14
D gene: -
CDR3 protein: CATKDRFSTDTQYF
CDR3 DNA: TGTGCCACCAAAGACAGGTTTAGCACAGATACGCAGTATTTT

clone size: -
V gene: TRBV2
J gene: TRBJ2-7
CDR3 length: 15
D gene: -
CDR3 protein: CASSLSNQGPSGQYF
CDR3 DNA: TGTGCCAGCAGTCTGTCAAACCAGGGCCCTTCTGGGCAGTACTTC

clone size: -
V gene: TRBV5-4
J gene: TRBJ1-3
CDR3 length: 15
D gene: TRBD1
CDR3 protein: CASSRDSLSGNTIYF
CDR3 DNA: TGTGCCAGCAGCCGGGACAGTCTCTCTGGAAACACCATATATTTT

clone size: -
V gene: TRBV5-1
J gene: TRBJ2-1
CDR3 length: 17
D gene: TRBD2
CDR3 protein: CASSSWTSGSRSDEQFF
CDR3 DNA: TGCGCCAGCAGCTCCTGGACTAGCGGGAGTCGGTCGGATGAGCAGTTCTTC

clone size: -
V gene: TRBV5-6
J gene: TRBJ2-7
CDR3 length: 13
D gene: TRBD2
CDR3 protein: CAYQLAGTHEQYF
CDR3 DNA: TGTGCTTACCAACTAGCGGGAACCCACGAGCAGTACTTC

clone size: -
V gene: TRBV28
J gene: TRBJ2-7
CDR3 length: 12
D gene: -
CDR3 protein: CATGGITYEQYF
CDR3 DNA: TGTGCCACCGGCGGGATTACCTACGAGCAGTACTTC

clone size: -
V gene: TRBV28
J gene: TRBJ1-3
CDR3 length: 15
D gene: -
CDR3 protein: CASSWGGNSGNTIYF
CDR3 DNA: TGTGCCAGCAGTTGGGGCGGGAACTCTGGAAACACCATATATTTT

clone size: -
V gene: TRBV27
J gene: TRBJ1-5
CDR3 length: 15
D gene: -
CDR3 protein: CASSLGQGWNQPQHF
CDR3 DNA: TGTGCCAGCAGTTTAGGGCAGGGCTGGAATCAGCCCCAGCATTTT

clone size: once
V gene: TRBV28
J gene: TRBJ1-2
CDR3 length: 14
D gene: TRBD1
CDR3 protein: CASSLTGQMYGYTF
CDR3 DNA: TGTGCCAGCAGTTTAACGGGACAGATGTATGGCTACACCTTC

clone size: once
V gene: TRBV2
J gene: TRBJ1-4
CDR3 length: 15
D gene: TRBD1
CDR3 protein: CASSETGLGGEKLFF
CDR3 DNA: TGTGCCAGCAGTGAGACAGGGCTGGGTGGTGAAAAACTGTTTTTT